This TCR beta chain was profiled in a study of T cell responses to AZD1222 COVID-19 vaccine. Overall study: Second-dose schedules of about 4 or about 12 weeks were combined.

As regards this clone: Its antigen is not identified.

Trimming removed 6 bases from V and 8 bases from J, with 13 bases in between. The CDR3 runs 12 residues. In germline, CDR1 is LNHDA, CDR2 SQIVND (reference sequence). Study-level findings and limits: Close to half of spike-specific TCRs reportedly recognize unmutated variant regions. Spike-specific TCR breadth and depth went up after people got two AZD1222 doses.

Some clones are missing from TCRdb's copy, which holds only in-frame ones; the method was immunoSEQ multiplex PCR. The sample lists about 140,000 clones; around 90% were seen once. The source is an adult in good health. The sample consisted of peripheral blood, taken on day 0 of AZD1222 vaccination. The gene calls are TRBV19 and TRBJ1-1; the D is unclear. CDR3 DNA sequence: TGTGCCAGTAGATTCACAGTGGGGGAAGCTTTCTTT. Protein: CASRFTVGEAFF. The full variable domain, in which reference TRBV19 and TRBJ1-1 provide the parts outside the CDR3, is DGGITQSPKYLFRKEGQNVTLSCEQNLNHDAMYWYRQDPGQGLRLIYYSQIVNDFQKGDIAEGYSVSREKKESFPLTVTSAQKNPTAFYLCASRFTVGEAFFGQGTRLTVV.